This T cell receptor (beta chain) was sequenced during a study of blood T cell repertoires in COVID-19. About the research overall: Samples representing acute and convalescent COVID-19 were sourced from the United States, Italy and Spain. In each case, the material was cDNA or gDNA derived from T cells, B-cell-depleted T cells, or PBMCs.

Repertoires were generated with immunoSEQ multiplex PCR, while TCRdb's copy carries only in-frame clones and drops some. The sample yields under 130,000 clones, around 91% seen once. Per the germline V gene, CDR1 is LNHDA and CDR2 is SQIVND (reference sequence). V shed 3 bases, J shed 6 bases, and the junction held 6 bases outside the gene matches. The CDR3 consists of 14 residues. This sequence originates from an elderly woman with acute or convalescent COVID-19. The sequenced sample consisted of peripheral blood. The rearrangement uses TRBV19 and TRBJ2-7, with 9 nucleotides matching TRBD1. CDR3: CASSIGDRAAEQYF. CDR3 coding DNA: TGTGCCAGTAGTATCGGGGACAGGGCGGCCGAGCAGTACTTC.